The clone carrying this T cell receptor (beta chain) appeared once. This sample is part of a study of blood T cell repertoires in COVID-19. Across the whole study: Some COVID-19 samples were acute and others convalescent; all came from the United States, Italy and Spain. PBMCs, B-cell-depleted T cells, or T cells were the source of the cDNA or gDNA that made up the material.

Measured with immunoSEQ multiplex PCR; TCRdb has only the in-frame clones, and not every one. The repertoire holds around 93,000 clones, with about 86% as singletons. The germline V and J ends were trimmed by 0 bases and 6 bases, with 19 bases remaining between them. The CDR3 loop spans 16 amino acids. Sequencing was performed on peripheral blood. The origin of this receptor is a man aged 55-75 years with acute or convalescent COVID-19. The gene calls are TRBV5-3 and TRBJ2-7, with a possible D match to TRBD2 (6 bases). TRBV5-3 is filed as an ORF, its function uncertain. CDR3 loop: CARSLGRGSLFSEQYF. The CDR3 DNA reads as TGTGCCAGAAGCTTGGGGCGGGGATCGTTATTCTCCGAGCAGTACTTC.